The 30 T cell receptor beta chains below all came from one sample that was sequenced in a study of tumor and adjacent non-tumor tissue in lung cancer. This sample's RNA came from whole unsorted tissue. Distant lung tissue was collected more than 3 cm away from the tumor edge. A modified ARM-PCR protocol with three rounds of nested PCR amplified TCRbeta. TCRdb re-analysed the multiplex PCR reads in MiXCR, keeping a single row per CDR3 protein. The sample consists of some 80,000 distinct CDR3 sequences, 76% of them appearing once. Input material: distant non-tumor lung tissue. Receptors were obtained from a man aged 65 to 79 with non-small cell lung cancer.

In this sample, this clonotype turned up many times. The J gene is TRBJ2-7, the V gene TRBV5-4; D possibly matches TRBD1 or TRBD2 (5 bases each). With 5 bases removed from V and 6 bases from J, the gap between germline ends came to 15 bases. There are 13 residues in the CDR3. Germline V gene data show CDR1 as SGHNT and CDR2 as YYREEE (reference sequence). The CDR3 spells CASSSIGTAEQYF. The CDR3 region has the DNA TGTGCCAGCAGTTCAATCGGGACGGCCGAGCAGTACTTC.

This clonotype has a single count. The CDR3 ends on some other residue instead of the conserved phenylalanine or tryptophan, so this is likely a read error. The chain joins TRBV5-4 to TRBJ1-1, with D perhaps TRBD1 (6 bases). The V end was cut by 4 bases, the J end by 1 base, with 20 bases between. CDR1 and CDR2 (germline): SGHNT, YYREEE (reference sequence). The CDR3 is 17 amino acids. CDR3 DNA: TGTGCCAGCAGCACTACAGGGATTGCACTCGGGAACACTGAAGCTTTCTCT. Translation gives CASSTTGIALGNTEAFS.

A word on this clonotype: It may be a read error: a sequence one base away is much more abundant. J is TRBJ2-1 and V is TRBV20-1, with D possibly TRBD1 on 6 matching bases. This CDR3 spans 15 amino acids. Germline V gene sequence: CDR1 DFQATT, CDR2 SNEGSKA (reference sequence). CDR3 DNA sequence: TGCACTGCTAGAGGGGGTAGCGTCTCCAACAATGAGCAGTTCTTC. Translation gives CTARGGSVSNNEQFF.

The chain joins TRBV12-3 or TRBV12-4 to TRBJ1-4; D call uncertain. Trimming shortened V by 7 bases and J by 5 bases, and 17 bases separated the two germline ends. The CDR3 extends over 15 amino acids. The CDR3 sequence is CASTTQQDLNEKLFF. The CDR3 DNA reads as TGTGCCAGCACCACCCAGCAGGATTTAAATGAAAAACTGTTTTTT.

Concerning this clonotype itself: The junction departs from germline at one end; a sequencing error may be responsible. This chain uses TRBV6-5 with TRBJ2-7, with 8 bases aligning to TRBD1. CDR1 MNHEY and CDR2 SVGAGI come from the germline V gene. The CDR3 contains 14 residues. CDR3 in DNA: TGTGCCCGCAGCACGACAGGGGTTTCCTACGAGAAGTACTTC. This codes for CARSTTGVSYEKYF.

This sequence joins TRBV6-5 and TRBJ2-1, with D possibly matching TRBD2 (7 bases). CDR1 MNHEY and CDR2 SVGAGI come from the germline V gene. Trimming shortened V by 0 bases and J by 3 bases, and 12 bases separated the two germline ends. The length of the CDR3 is 16 residues. The CDR3 loop is CASSYSQGGDYNEQFF. CDR3 in DNA: TGTGCCAGCAGTTACTCCCAAGGGGGGGACTACAATGAGCAGTTCTTC.

With respect to this clonotype: A much larger clone lies a single base off, so this may be a read error. CDR3 sequence reads: CASSIALWDRSNEQFF. The CDR3 nucleotides read TGTGCCAGCAGCATAGCGCTATGGGACAGGTCCAATGAGCAGTTCTTC. The chain recombines TRBV7-9 with TRBJ2-1; 8 bases match TRBD1. Germline V lookup: CDR1 SEHNR, CDR2 FQNEAQ (reference sequence). The CDR3 has 16 amino acids.

On this clonotype: With a much larger clone just one base away, this may be a read error. The chain links TRBV12-3 or TRBV12-4 to TRBJ2-7; the match to TRBD2 covers 13 bases. V lost 5 bases, J lost 8 bases, and 9 bases stayed unmatched. The CDR3 spans 15 residues. The CDR3 sequence is CASSRTSGRRDKQYF. The CDR3 coding sequence is TGTGCCAGCAGTCGGACTAGCGGGAGAAGGGACAAGCAGTACTTC.

Of note for this clonotype: The junction and the germline gene differ at one end; a read error may be behind it. The chain joins TRBV11-1 to TRBJ2-2; D possibly corresponds to TRBD2 (5 bases). Germline CDR1 and CDR2: SGHAT and FQDESV (reference sequence). CDR3 length: 14 residues. Written as DNA, the CDR3 is TGTGCTAGCAGCTTGATTTGGAACACCGGGGATCTGTTTTTT. Its protein product is CASSLIWNTGDLFF. The complete variable domain, with remaining parts taken from reference TRBV11-1 and TRBJ2-2, reads EAEVAQSPRYKITEKSQAVAFWCDPISGHATLYWYRQILGQGPELLVQFQDESVVDDSQLPKDRFSAERLKGVDSTLKIQPAELGDSAMYLCASSLIWNTGDLFFGEGSRLTVL.

For this clonotype: One junction end disagrees with the germline gene, perhaps due to a read error. This chain joins TRBV11-1 and TRBJ2-1, with 8 bases fitting TRBD2. CDR3 size: 16 residues. Germline V gives CDR1 SGHAT, CDR2 FQDESV (reference sequence). In DNA form, the CDR3 reads TGTGACAGCAGTCCGCTAACTAGCGGCAAAAACAATGAGCAATTCTTC. As protein: CDSSPLTSGKNNEQFF.

In this sample, this clonotype turned up many times. The V call is TRBV20-1, the J call TRBJ1-6; D may be TRBD1 (5 bases). The V and J ends lost 0 bases and 7 bases respectively, with 13 bases between them. Per the germline V gene, CDR1 is DFQATT and CDR2 is SNEGSKA (reference sequence). The CDR3 loop spans 15 amino acids. The CDR3 here is CSARDPQGGNSPLHF. CDR3 bases: TGCAGTGCTAGAGACCCCCAGGGCGGGAATTCACCCCTCCACTTT.

A note on this clonotype: With a much larger clone just one base away, this may be a read error. The chain recombines TRBV5-6 with TRBJ2-1, with TRBD2 matching 10 bases. The V segment lost 1 base and the J segment 12 bases; nucleotides outside the gene matches: 19. Germline CDR1 is SGHDT and CDR2 is YYEEEE. CDR3 length equals 18 residues. The CDR3 DNA follows: TGTGCCAGCAGCTTGCTTTCAGGGCCTAGCGGGAGTTTGGATGGGCAGTTCTTC. Its translation is CASSLLSGPSGSLDGQFF. The full variable domain, rest sourced from reference TRBV5-6 and TRBJ2-1, is DAGVTQSPTHLIKTRGQQVTLRCSPKSGHDTVSWYQQALGQGPQFIFQYYEEEERQRGNFPDRFSGHQFPNYSSELNVNALLLGDSALYLCASSLLSGPSGSLDGQFFGPGTRLTVL.

Worth noting for this clonotype: This may stem from a read error, because a much larger clone lies one nucleotide away. The CDR3 loop reads CASSLGFSTNTEDFF. Here the CDR3 DNA reads TGTGCCAGCAGCTTAGGTTTCAGCACGAACACTGAAGATTTCTTT. The chain is built from TRBV11-3 and TRBJ1-1, with unresolved D. There are 15 residues in the CDR3. Germline V gene data show CDR1 as SGHNT and CDR2 as YENEEA.

The sample holds a few counts of this clonotype. The junction and the germline gene differ at one end; a read error may be behind it. The rearrangement joins TRBV29-1 to TRBJ2-7; 7 bases map to TRBD1. This CDR3 spans 9 amino acids. CDR1 SQVTM and CDR2 ANQGSEA come from the germline V gene. CDR3 in amino acids: CSPGTERYF. The CDR3 DNA follows: TGTAGCCCCGGGACAGAGCGGTACTTC.

This clonotype was seen at least ten times. The chain carries TRBV4-1 and TRBJ2-2; tentatively, D is TRBD1 (5 bases). This CDR3 is 16 amino acids long. CDR1 and CDR2 (germline): MGHRA, YSYEKL. V lost 4 bases to trimming and J lost 4 bases, with 16 bases between them. CDR3 residues: CASSPVVLTVTGELFF. The CDR3 region has the DNA TGCGCCAGCAGCCCGGTGGTATTGACAGTCACCGGGGAGCTGTTTTTT.

This chain uses TRBV11-1 with TRBJ2-1; tentatively, D is TRBD2 (5 bases). The CDR3 has 13 residues. V lost 4 bases and J lost 6, with 10 bases in between. In germline, CDR1 is SGHAT, CDR2 FQDESV (reference sequence). CDR3 sequence: CASSSGISNEQFF. The CDR3 region has the DNA TGTGCCAGCAGCTCGGGAATTAGCAATGAGCAGTTCTTC.

The genes are TRBV29-1 and TRBJ1-5; D uncertain. The CDR3 consists of 13 residues. Germline V CDR1 and CDR2: SQVTM, ANQGSEA. DNA for the CDR3: TGCAGAGTTAGTACGGGATTCAATCAGCCCCAGCATTTT. It specifies CRVSTGFNQPQHF.

As to this clonotype: The junction does not match germline at one end; this may be a read error. CDR3 DNA sequence: TGCGCCAGCAGCCGGACACTAGCGGGAAAGGGGGACGAGCAGAAGTTC. This sequence encodes CASSRTLAGKGDEQKF. This chain links TRBV4-1 with TRBJ2-7; TRBD2 matches 10 bases. Germline lookup yields CDR1 MGHRA and CDR2 YSYEKL. The CDR3 runs 16 residues.

In the case of this clonotype: No conserved phenylalanine or tryptophan is present at the end of the CDR3, so a read error is the likely explanation. The chain carries TRBV11-2 and TRBJ2-7; 9 positions match TRBD1. The germline V gene has CDR1 SGHAT and CDR2 FQNNGV. There are 15 residues in the CDR3. The CDR3 loop is CACSLEQGAPYEQYL. CDR3 nucleotides: TGTGCCTGCAGCTTAGAACAGGGGGCCCCCTACGAGCAGTACTTA.

On this clonotype itself: One end of the junction fails to match germline, which may point to a read error. The V call is TRBV29-1, the J call TRBJ1-2, with D possibly matching TRBD1 (6 bases). Germline CDR1 SQVTM, CDR2 ANQGSEA. The CDR3 spans 16 residues. In DNA, the CDR3 is TGCAGCGTCACACGAATTGACAGGATCGGGTCGGAAGGCTACACATTC. Amino acids: CSVTRIDRIGSEGYTF.

As for this clonotype: An end of the junction differs from the germline gene, which may be a read error. The chain employs TRBV4-1 and TRBJ2-5; the D gene is possibly TRBD1 (6 bases). The CDR3 loop spans 14 amino acids. The germline V gene encodes CDR1 MGHRA and CDR2 YSYEKL. In DNA form, the CDR3 reads TGCGCCGGCAGCCAACAGTGGGGGCAAGATACCCAGTACTTC. It codes for CAGSQQWGQDTQYF.

In this sample, this clonotype turned up once. The J gene is TRBJ2-7, the V gene TRBV6-1; a weak D match, TRBD1 (5 bases). This CDR3 region has 14 residues. CDR1 and CDR2 (germline): MNHNS, SASEGT. The CDR3 here is CVSSIGHLSYEQYF. The CDR3 coding sequence is TGTGTCAGTAGTATAGGACACCTCTCATACGAGCAGTACTTC.

Points on this clonotype: A read error may produce the germline difference seen at one junction end. The chain carries TRBV20-1 and TRBJ1-5; no clear D. The CDR3 consists of 14 residues. From germline, CDR1 is DFQATT and CDR2 SNEGSKA (reference sequence). The CDR3 DNA reads TGCAGTGCTCAAATACCCGGGAACAGTCAGACCCAGCATTTT. Amino acid sequence: CSAQIPGNSQTQHF.

As concerns this clonotype: The junction shows a germline mismatch at one end, possibly a read error. The chain joins TRBV28 to TRBJ2-7, with 7 bases fitting TRBD1. The CDR3 runs 16 residues. Germline V gives CDR1 MDHEN, CDR2 SYDVKM. This CDR3 reads CASRNIQGQSSYEQHF. CDR3 coding DNA: TGTGCCAGCAGGAACATACAGGGGCAAAGCTCCTACGAGCAGCACTTC.

To note about this clonotype: Since no conserved phenylalanine or tryptophan closes the CDR3, a read error is the likely cause. The chain employs TRBV6-5 and TRBJ1-2, with TRBD1 as a possible D gene (6 bases). CDR3 length equals 14 residues. CDR1 and CDR2 from the germline V gene are MNHEY and SVGAGI. The CDR3 is CARSYSVTGKGYTS. The CDR3 bases are TGTGCCAGGAGTTACTCCGTAACAGGGAAAGGCTACACCTCC.

Of note for this clonotype: One junction end disagrees with the germline gene, perhaps due to a read error. The chain combines TRBV29-1 with TRBJ1-2; D ambiguous. CDR3 length: 13 amino acids. CDR1 and CDR2 (germline): SQVTM, ANQGSEA. CDR3 in DNA: TGCAGTGTTTTCCAGACGGGAGCCTATAGCTACACCTTC. Residues: CSVFQTGAYSYTF. The complete variable domain, with remaining parts taken from reference TRBV29-1 and TRBJ1-2, reads SAVISQKPSRDICQRGTSLTIQCQVDSQVTMMFWYRQQPGQSLTLIATANQGSEATYESGFVIDKFPISRPNLTFSTLTVSNMSPEDSSIYLCSVFQTGAYSYTFGSGTRLTVV.

Comments on this clonotype: Compared with germline, one end of the junction differs, possibly owing to a read error. The chain recombines TRBV11-2 with TRBJ1-1, with 7 bases lining up with TRBD1. Germline assignment: CDR1 SGHAT and CDR2 FQNNGV. The CDR3 spans 20 residues. The CDR3 DNA follows: TGTGACAGCAACTTGACAGGGTTGGGCCTTGGGGATTTATTGAACACTGATGCTTTCTTT. Translating it yields CDSNLTGLGLGDLLNTDAFF. The full variable domain, in which reference TRBV11-2 and TRBJ1-1 provide the parts outside the CDR3, is EAGVAQSPRYKIIEKRQSVAFWCNPISGHATLYWYQQILGQGPKLLIQFQNNGVVDDSQLPKDRFSAERLKGVDSTLKIQPAKLEDSAVYLCDSNLTGLGLGDLLNTDAFFGQGTRLTVV.

As to this clonotype: The CDR3 end shows no conserved phenylalanine or tryptophan, and so a read error is likely. This chain joins TRBV29-1 and TRBJ2-5; maybe TRBD1 (6 bases). There are 13 residues in the CDR3. Germline V CDR1 and CDR2: SQVTM, ANQGSEA. The CDR3 protein is CRVDDRLKELQYL. The CDR3 bases are TGCAGAGTGGACGACAGGTTAAAAGAGCTCCAGTACTTA.

As concerns this clonotype: Germline and junction disagree at one end, which may indicate a read error. The chain employs TRBV6-6 and TRBJ1-5; D is unresolved. In germline, CDR1 is MNHNY, CDR2 SVGAGI (reference sequence). The CDR3 length is 19 residues. The CDR3 region has the DNA TGCGCCAGCAGTTACCCCAGAGAGGGTGTCCGAGGGAGCAATCAGCCCCAGCATTTT. It is translated as CASSYPREGVRGSNQPQHF.

The rearrangement uses TRBV6-1 and TRBJ2-1, with D possibly TRBD1 on 5 matching bases. This CDR3 contains 13 residues. Germline V CDR1 and CDR2: MNHNS, SASEGT. V lost 9 bases and J lost 3, with 12 bases in between. The CDR3 DNA reads TGTGCCAGACGACAGAACCACTACAATGAGCAGTTCTTC. It codes for CARRQNHYNEQFF.